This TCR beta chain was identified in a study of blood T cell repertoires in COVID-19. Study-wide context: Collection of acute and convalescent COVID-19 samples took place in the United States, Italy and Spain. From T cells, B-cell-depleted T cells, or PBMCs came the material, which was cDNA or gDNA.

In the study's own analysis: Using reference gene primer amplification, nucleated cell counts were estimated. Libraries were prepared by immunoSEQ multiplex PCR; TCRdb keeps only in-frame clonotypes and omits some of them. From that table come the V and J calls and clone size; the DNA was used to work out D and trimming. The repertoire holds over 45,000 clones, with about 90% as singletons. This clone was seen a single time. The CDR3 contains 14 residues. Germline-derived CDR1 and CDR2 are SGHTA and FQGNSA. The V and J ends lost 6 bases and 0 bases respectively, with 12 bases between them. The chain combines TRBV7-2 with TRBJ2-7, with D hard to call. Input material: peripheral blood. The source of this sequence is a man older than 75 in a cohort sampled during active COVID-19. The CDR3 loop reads CASSPRGPSYEQYF. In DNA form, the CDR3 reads TGTGCCAGCAGTCCGCGCGGTCCCTCCTACGAGCAGTACTTC.